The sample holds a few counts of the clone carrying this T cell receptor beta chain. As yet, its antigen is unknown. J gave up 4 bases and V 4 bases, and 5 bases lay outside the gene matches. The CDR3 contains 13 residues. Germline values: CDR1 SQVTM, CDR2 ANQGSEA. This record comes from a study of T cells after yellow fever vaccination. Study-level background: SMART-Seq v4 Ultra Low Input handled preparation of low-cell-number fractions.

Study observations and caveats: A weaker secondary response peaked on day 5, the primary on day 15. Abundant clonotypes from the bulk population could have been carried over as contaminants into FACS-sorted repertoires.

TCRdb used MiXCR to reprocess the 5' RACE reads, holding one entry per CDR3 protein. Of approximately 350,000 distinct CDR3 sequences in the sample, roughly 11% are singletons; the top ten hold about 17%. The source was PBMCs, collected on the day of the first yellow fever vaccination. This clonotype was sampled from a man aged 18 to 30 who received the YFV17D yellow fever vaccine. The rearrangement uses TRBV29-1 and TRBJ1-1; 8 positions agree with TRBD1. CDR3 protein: CSVGRTGGTEAFF. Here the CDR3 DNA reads TGCAGCGTTGGAAGAACAGGGGGCACTGAAGCTTTCTTT.